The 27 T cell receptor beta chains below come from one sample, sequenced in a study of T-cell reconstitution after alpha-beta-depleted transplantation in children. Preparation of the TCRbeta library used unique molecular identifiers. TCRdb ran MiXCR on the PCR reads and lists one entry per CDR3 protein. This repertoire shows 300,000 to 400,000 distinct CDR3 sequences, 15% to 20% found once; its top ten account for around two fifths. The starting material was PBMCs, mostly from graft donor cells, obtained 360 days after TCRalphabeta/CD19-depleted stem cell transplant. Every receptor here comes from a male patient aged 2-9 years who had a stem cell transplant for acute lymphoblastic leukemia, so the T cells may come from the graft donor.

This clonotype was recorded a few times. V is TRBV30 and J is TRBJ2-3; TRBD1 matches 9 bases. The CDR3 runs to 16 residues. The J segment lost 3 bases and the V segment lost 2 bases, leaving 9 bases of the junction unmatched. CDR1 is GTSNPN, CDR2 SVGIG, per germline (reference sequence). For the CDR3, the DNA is TGTGCCTGGAGTTTAAGGGGGACAGGGTTAACAGATACGCAGTATTTT. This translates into CAWSLRGTGLTDTQYF. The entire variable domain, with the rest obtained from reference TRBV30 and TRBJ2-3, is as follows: SQTIHQWPATLVQPVGSPLSLECTVEGTSNPNLYWYRQAAGRGLQLLFYSVGIGQISSEVPQNLSASRPQDRQFILSSKKLLLSDSGFYLCAWSLRGTGLTDTQYFGPGTRLTVL.

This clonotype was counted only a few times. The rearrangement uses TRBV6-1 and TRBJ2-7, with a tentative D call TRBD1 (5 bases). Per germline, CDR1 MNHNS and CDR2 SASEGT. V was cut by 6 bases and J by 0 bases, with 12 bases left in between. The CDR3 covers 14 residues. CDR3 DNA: TGTGCCAGCAGCTCAGGGTCCGTCTCCTACGAGCAGTACTTC. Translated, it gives CASSSGSVSYEQYF.

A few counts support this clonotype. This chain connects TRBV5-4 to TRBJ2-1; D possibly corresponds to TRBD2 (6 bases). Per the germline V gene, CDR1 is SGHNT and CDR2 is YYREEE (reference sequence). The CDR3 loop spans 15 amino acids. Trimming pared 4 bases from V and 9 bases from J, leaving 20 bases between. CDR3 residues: CASSPYLGGSGEQFF. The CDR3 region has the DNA TGTGCCAGCAGCCCGTATTTGGGAGGTTCAGGTGAGCAGTTCTTC.

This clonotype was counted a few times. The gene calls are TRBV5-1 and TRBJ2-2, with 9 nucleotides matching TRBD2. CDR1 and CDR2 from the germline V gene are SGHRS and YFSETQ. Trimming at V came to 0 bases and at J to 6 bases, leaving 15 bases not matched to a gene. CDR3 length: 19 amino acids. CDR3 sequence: CASSLAGAGGPGSSGELFF. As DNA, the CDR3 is TGCGCCAGCAGCTTGGCCGGAGCGGGAGGCCCCGGTTCATCCGGGGAGCTGTTTTTT.

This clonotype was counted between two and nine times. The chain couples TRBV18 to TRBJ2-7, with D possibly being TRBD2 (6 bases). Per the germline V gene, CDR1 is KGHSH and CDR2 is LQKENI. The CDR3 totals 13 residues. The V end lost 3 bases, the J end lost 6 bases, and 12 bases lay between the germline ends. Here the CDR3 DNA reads TGTGCCAGCTCACCTCGCGGGACCGGCGAGCAGTACTTC. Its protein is CASSPRGTGEQYF. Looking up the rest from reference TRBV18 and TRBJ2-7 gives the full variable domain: NAGVMQNPRHLVRRRGQEARLRCSPMKGHSHVYWYRQLPEEGLKFMVYLQKENIIDESGMPKERFSAEFPKEGPSILRIQQVVRGDSAAYFCASSPRGTGEQYFGPGTRLTVT.

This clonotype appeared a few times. CDR3 nucleotides: TGTGCCAGCAGTGATAGCCTAGCGGCTAGCACAGATACGCAGTATTTT. This encodes CASSDSLAASTDTQYF. This sequence joins TRBV28 and TRBJ2-3; 7 bases map to TRBD2. CDR1 is MDHEN, CDR2 SYDVKM, per germline. The CDR3 loop spans 16 amino acids. V was pared by 5 bases and J by 0 bases, with 8 bases of the junction left unmatched.

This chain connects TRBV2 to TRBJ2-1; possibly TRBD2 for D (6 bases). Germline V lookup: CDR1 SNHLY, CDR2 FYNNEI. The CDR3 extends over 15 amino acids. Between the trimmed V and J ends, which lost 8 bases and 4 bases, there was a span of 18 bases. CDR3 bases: TGTGCCAGCCGAGGGACTCTCATTTATTACAATGAGCAGTTCTTC. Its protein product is CASRGTLIYYNEQFF.

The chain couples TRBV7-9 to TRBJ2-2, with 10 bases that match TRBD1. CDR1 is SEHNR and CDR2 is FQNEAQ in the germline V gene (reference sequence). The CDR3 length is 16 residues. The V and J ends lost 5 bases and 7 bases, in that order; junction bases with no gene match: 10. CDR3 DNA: TGTGCCAGCAGCGGGCGACAGGGGGCACATAACGGGGAGCTGTTTTTT. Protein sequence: CASSGRQGAHNGELFF.

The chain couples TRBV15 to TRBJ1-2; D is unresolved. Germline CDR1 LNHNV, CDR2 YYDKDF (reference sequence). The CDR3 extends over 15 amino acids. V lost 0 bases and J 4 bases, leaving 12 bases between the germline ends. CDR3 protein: CATSRDRLLSYGYTF. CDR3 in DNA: TGTGCCACCAGCAGAGATCGGTTATTGAGCTATGGCTACACCTTC. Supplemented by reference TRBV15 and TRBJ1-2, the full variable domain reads DAMVIQNPRYQVTQFGKPVTLSCSQTLNHNVMYWYQQKSSQAPKLLFHYYDKDFNNEADTPDNFQSRRPNTSFCFLDIRSPGLGDTAMYLCATSRDRLLSYGYTFGSGTRLTVV.

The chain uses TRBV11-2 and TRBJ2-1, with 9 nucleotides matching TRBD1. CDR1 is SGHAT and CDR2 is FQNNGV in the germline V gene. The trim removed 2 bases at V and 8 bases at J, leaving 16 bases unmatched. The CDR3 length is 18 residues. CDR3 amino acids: CASSLTGGGAAFSYEQFF. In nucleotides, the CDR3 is TGTGCCAGCAGCTTAACAGGGGGCGGGGCGGCCTTTTCCTATGAGCAGTTCTTC. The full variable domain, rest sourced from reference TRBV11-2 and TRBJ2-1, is EAGVAQSPRYKIIEKRQSVAFWCNPISGHATLYWYQQILGQGPKLLIQFQNNGVVDDSQLPKDRFSAERLKGVDSTLKIQPAKLEDSAVYLCASSLTGGGAAFSYEQFFGPGTRLTVL.

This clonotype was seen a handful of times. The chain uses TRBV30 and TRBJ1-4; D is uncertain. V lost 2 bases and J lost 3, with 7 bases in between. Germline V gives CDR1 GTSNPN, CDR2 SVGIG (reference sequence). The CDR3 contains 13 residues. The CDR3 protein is CAWSPTANEKLFF. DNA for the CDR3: TGTGCCTGGAGTCCGACTGCTAATGAAAAACTGTTTTTT.

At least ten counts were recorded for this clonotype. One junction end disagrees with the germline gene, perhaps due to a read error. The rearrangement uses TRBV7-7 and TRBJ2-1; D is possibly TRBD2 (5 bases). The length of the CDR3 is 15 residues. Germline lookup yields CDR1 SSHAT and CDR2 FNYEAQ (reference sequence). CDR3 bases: TGTGCTAGCAGCTTAGCCAGAGGGCCGGGAAATGAGCAGTTCTTC. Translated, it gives CASSLARGPGNEQFF.

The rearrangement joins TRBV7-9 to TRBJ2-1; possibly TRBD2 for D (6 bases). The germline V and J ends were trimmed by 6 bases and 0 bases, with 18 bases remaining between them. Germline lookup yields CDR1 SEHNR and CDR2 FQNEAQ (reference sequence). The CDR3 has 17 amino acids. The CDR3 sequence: CASSIPLPGLSYNEQFF. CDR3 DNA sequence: TGTGCCAGCAGTATTCCCCTACCGGGACTCTCCTACAATGAGCAGTTCTTC.

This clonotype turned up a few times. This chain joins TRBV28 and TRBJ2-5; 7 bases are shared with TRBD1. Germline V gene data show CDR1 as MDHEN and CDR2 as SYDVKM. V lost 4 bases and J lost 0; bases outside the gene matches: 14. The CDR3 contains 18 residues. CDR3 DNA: TGTGCCAGCAGTTCTTTATATGGACAGGCCGAGAACCAAGAGACCCAGTACTTC. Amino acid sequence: CASSSLYGQAENQETQYF.

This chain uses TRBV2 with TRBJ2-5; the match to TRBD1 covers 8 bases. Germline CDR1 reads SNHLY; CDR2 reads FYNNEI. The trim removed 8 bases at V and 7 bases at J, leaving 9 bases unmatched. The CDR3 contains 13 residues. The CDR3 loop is CASRTGILGTQYF. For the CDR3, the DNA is TGTGCCAGCCGGACAGGGATATTAGGGACCCAGTACTTC.

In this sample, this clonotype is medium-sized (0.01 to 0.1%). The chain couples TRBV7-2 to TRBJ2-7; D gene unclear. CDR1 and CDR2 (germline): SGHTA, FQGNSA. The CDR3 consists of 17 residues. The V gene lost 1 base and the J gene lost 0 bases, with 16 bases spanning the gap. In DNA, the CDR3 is TGTGCCAGCAGCTTAGGTCGCACAGAGTTAAGCTCCTACGAGCAGTACTTC. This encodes CASSLGRTELSSYEQYF.

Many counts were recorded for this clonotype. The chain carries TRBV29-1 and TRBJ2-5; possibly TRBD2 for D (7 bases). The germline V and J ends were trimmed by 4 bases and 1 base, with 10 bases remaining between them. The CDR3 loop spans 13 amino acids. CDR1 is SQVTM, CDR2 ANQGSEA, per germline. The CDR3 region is CSVGGGPQETQYF. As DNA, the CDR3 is TGCAGCGTTGGGGGGGGGCCCCAAGAGACCCAGTACTTC.

CDR3: CASSKLAGEIRQFF. The CDR3 DNA reads as TGTGCCAGCAGCAAACTAGCGGGAGAGATTAGGCAGTTCTTC. The genes are TRBV7-9 and TRBJ2-1, with 11 nucleotides matching TRBD2. CDR3 length equals 14 residues. V trimming: 5 bases; J trimming: 12 bases; junction bases outside the gene matches: 9. The germline V gene encodes CDR1 SEHNR and CDR2 FQNEAQ (reference sequence).

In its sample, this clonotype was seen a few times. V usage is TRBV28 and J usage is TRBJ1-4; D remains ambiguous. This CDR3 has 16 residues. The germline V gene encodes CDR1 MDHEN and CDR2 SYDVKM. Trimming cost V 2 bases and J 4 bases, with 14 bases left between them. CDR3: CASSLPGRPINEKLFF. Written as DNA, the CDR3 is TGTGCCAGCAGTTTACCCGGACGGCCAATTAATGAAAAACTGTTTTTT. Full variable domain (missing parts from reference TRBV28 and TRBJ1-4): DVKVTQSSRYLVKRTGEKVFLECVQDMDHENMFWYRQDPGLGLRLIYFSYDVKMKEKGDIPEGYSVSREKKERFSLILESASTNQTSMYLCASSLPGRPINEKLFFGSGTQLSVL.

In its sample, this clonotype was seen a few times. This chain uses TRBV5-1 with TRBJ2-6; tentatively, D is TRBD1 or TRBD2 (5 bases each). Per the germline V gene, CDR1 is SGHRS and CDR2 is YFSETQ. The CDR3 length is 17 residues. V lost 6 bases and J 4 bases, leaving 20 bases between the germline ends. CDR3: CASNSLPREPGANVLTF. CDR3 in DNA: TGCGCCAGCAACTCCTTGCCCAGGGAGCCCGGGGCCAACGTCCTGACTTTC.

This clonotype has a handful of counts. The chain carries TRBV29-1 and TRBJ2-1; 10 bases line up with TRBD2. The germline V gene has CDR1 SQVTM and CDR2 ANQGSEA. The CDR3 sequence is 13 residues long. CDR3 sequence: CSMRVAGGNEQFF. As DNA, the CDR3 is TGCTCCATGCGGGTAGCGGGAGGCAATGAGCAGTTCTTC.

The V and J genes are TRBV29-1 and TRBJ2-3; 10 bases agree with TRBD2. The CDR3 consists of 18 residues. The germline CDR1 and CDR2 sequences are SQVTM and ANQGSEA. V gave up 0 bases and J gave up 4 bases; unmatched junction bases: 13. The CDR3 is CSVEDWASGRWEADTQYF. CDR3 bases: TGCAGCGTTGAAGATTGGGCTAGCGGGAGATGGGAGGCAGATACGCAGTATTTT.

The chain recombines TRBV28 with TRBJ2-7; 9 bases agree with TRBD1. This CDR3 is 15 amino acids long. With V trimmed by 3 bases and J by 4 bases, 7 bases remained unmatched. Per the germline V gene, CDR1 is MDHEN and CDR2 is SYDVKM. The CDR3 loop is CASSFRGDRAYEQYF. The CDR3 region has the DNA TGTGCCAGCAGTTTTAGAGGGGACAGGGCGTACGAGCAGTACTTC.

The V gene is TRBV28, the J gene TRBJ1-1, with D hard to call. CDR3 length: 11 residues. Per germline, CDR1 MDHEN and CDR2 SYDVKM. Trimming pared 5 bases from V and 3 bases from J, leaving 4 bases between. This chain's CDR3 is CASSEYTEAFF. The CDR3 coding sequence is TGTGCCAGCAGTGAATACACTGAAGCTTTCTTT. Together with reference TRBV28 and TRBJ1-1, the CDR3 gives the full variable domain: DVKVTQSSRYLVKRTGEKVFLECVQDMDHENMFWYRQDPGLGLRLIYFSYDVKMKEKGDIPEGYSVSREKKERFSLILESASTNQTSMYLCASSEYTEAFFGQGTRLTVV.

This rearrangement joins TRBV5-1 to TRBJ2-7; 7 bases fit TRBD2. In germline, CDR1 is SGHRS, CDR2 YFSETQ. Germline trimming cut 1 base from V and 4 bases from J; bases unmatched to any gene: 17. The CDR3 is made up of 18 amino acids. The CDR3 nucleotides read TGCGCCAGCAGCTTGCAACCCCTACTAGCGCTTGCTCCGTACGAGCAGTACTTC. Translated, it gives CASSLQPLLALAPYEQYF.

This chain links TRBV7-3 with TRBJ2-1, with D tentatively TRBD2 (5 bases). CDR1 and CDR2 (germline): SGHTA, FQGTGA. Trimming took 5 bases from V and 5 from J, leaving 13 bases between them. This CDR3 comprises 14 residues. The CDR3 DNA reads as TGTGCCAGCAGCCTCACCCGTAGCGACAATGAGCAGTTCTTC. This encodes CASSLTRSDNEQFF.

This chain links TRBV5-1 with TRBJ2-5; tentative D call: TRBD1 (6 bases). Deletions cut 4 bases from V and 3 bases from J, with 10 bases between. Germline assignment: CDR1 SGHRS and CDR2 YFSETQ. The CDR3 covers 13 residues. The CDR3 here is CASSRNREETQYF. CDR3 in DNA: TGCGCCAGCAGCCGGAACAGGGAAGAGACCCAGTACTTC.